These 11 T cell receptor beta chains originate from one sample sequenced in a study of radiotherapy plus CTLA-4 blockade in lung cancer (dated by TCRdb to 2016 to 2019). The library came from the immunoSEQ multiplex PCR assay. The source is immuneACCESS, and TCRdb retained only in-frame sequences with V and J called. Part of the clones is not carried over; for the studies checked, unresolved V genes explain less than half of this, and the remainder is unexplained. This sample is represented by about 68,000 clones; around 80% of them were singletons. Roughly 10% of the sample rests with the top ten. The source material was peripheral blood, sampled from a patient treated with radiotherapy plus ipilimumab. These receptors came from a human donor with non-small cell lung cancer who had a complete response to radiotherapy plus ipilimumab.

The CDR3 DNA follows: TGTGCCAGCAGGATATTTGTCGGACAGGGCAACATGAACACTGAAGCTTTCTTT. Translation gives CASRIFVGQGNMNTEAFF. The chain is built from TRBV28 and TRBJ1-1, with TRBD1 matching 8 bases. The trim removed 6 bases at V and 0 bases at J, leaving 15 bases unmatched. CDR1 MDHEN and CDR2 SYDVKM come from the germline V gene. The CDR3 has 18 amino acids.

The chain recombines TRBV30 with TRBJ1-1, with a tentative D call TRBD1 (5 bases). There are 14 residues in the CDR3. The V and J ends lost 1 base and 6 bases respectively, with 15 bases between them. Looked up from germline, CDR1 is GTSNPN and CDR2 is SVGIG (reference sequence). For the CDR3, the DNA is TGTGCCTGGAGTGGGACACCCAGCTTTTCTGAAGCTTTCTTT. Protein sequence: CAWSGTPSFSEAFF.

The J gene is TRBJ1-2, the V gene TRBV6-1; TRBD1 agrees at 8 bases. The CDR3 sequence is 15 residues long. The germline CDR1 and CDR2 sequences are MNHNS and SASEGT. V trimming: 3 bases; J trimming: 8 bases; junction bases outside the gene matches: 11. The CDR3 region is CASSEYAGGSQGYTF. The DNA for the CDR3 is TGTGCCAGCAGTGAGTATGCAGGGGGCTCTCAAGGCTACACCTTC.

The genes are TRBV11-2 and TRBJ2-3; a weak D match, TRBD2 (6 bases). V was shortened by 5 bases and J by 0 bases, with 15 bases between the two germline ends. CDR1 is SGHAT and CDR2 is FQNNGV in the germline V gene. The CDR3 spans 16 residues. CDR3 nucleotide sequence: TGTGCCAGCAGCATAGGGGCCCGGGGGAGCACAGATACGCAGTATTTT. Residues: CASSIGARGSTDTQYF.

The chain links TRBV2 to TRBJ1-5; 9 positions match TRBD1. The V gene end was trimmed by 6 bases and the J gene end by 2 bases; junction bases not matched to a gene: 5. Germline V gene lookup returns CDR1 SNHLY and CDR2 FYNNEI. This CDR3 is built from 15 residues. In nucleotides, the CDR3 is TGTGCCAGCAGGGGGACAGGGCTCGGCAATCAGCCCCAGCATTTT. Its translation: CASRGTGLGNQPQHF.

V usage is TRBV6-1 and J usage is TRBJ2-3; 11 bases fit TRBD1. The CDR3 is 14 amino acids. J was trimmed by 4 bases and V by 7 bases; bases with no gene match: 4. Germline V lookup: CDR1 MNHNS, CDR2 SASEGT. The CDR3 sequence is CASITGQGADTQYF. CDR3 coding DNA: TGTGCCAGCATCACGGGACAGGGGGCAGATACGCAGTATTTT.

V usage is TRBV7-2 and J usage is TRBJ2-3, with D perhaps TRBD1 (5 bases). The CDR3 loop spans 13 amino acids. Germline CDR1 reads SGHTA; CDR2 reads FQGNSA. Between the trimmed V and J ends, which lost 11 bases and 1 base, there was a span of 13 bases. The CDR3 DNA sequence: TGTGCCCACGGTAGGGGCGGCACAGATACGCAGTATTTT. Its protein is CAHGRGGTDTQYF. Looking up the rest from reference TRBV7-2 and TRBJ2-3 gives the full variable domain: GAGVSQSPSNKVTEKGKDVELRCDPISGHTALYWYRQSLGQGLEFLIYFQGNSAPDKSGLPSDRFSAERTGGSVSTLTIQRTQQEDSAVYLCAHGRGGTDTQYFGPGTRLTVL.

The chain recombines TRBV19 with TRBJ2-1; D not resolved. Germline CDR1 LNHDA, CDR2 SQIVND (reference sequence). CDR3 length: 15 residues. Between the trimmed V and J ends, which lost 7 bases and 4 bases, there was a span of 17 bases. The DNA for the CDR3 is TGTGCCAGTACCTCCGTCCCCTATCTATACAATGAGCAGTTCTTC. Translation gives CASTSVPYLYNEQFF. The full variable domain, with the rest looked up from reference TRBV19 and TRBJ2-1, is DGGITQSPKYLFRKEGQNVTLSCEQNLNHDAMYWYRQDPGQGLRLIYYSQIVNDFQKGDIAEGYSVSREKKESFPLTVTSAQKNPTAFYLCASTSVPYLYNEQFFGPGTRLTVL.

CDR3 loop: CAWSPDRGGLGNQPQHF. The CDR3 DNA reads as TGTGCCTGGAGTCCGGACAGGGGAGGCTTGGGCAATCAGCCCCAGCATTTT. The chain carries TRBV30 and TRBJ1-5; TRBD1 matches at 9 bases. CDR1 GTSNPN and CDR2 SVGIG come from the germline V gene (reference sequence). The CDR3 runs 17 residues. V shed 2 bases, J shed 2 bases, and the junction held 10 bases outside the gene matches.

A single count supports this clone. This chain uses TRBV5-1 with TRBJ2-5; 10 positions agree with TRBD2. Germline V gene data show CDR1 as SGHRS and CDR2 as YFSETQ. The CDR3 runs 16 residues. After removal of 1 base from V and 3 bases from J, the junction contained 6 bases not matched to a gene. The CDR3 spells CASSLSASGREETQYF. The DNA for the CDR3 is TGCGCCAGCAGCTTGTCGGCTAGCGGGAGAGAAGAGACCCAGTACTTC.

The genes are TRBV9 and TRBJ1-1, with D unresolved. The V end lost 3 bases, the J end lost 2 bases, and 11 bases lay between the germline ends. The CDR3 spans 14 residues. The germline CDR1 and CDR2 sequences are SGDLS and YYNGEE. The CDR3: CASSAGWGNTEAFF. The CDR3 nucleotides read TGTGCCAGCAGCGCGGGGTGGGGTAACACTGAAGCTTTCTTT.